These 13 T cell receptor beta chains originate from one sample sequenced in a study of T cells after yellow fever vaccination. MiXCR, run by TCRdb on the 5' RACE reads, gives a single entry per CDR3 protein. The table includes 500,000 to 550,000 distinct CDR3 sequences, around a fifth detected once. The source was PBMCs, collected less than 25 days after the first yellow fever vaccination. Receptors were obtained from a man aged 18 to 29 who received the YFV17D yellow fever vaccine.

This chain joins TRBV2 and TRBJ2-7; 7 bases fit TRBD1. CDR3 length equals 14 residues. The J segment lost 4 bases and the V segment lost 2 bases, leaving 5 bases of the junction unmatched. Germline assignment: CDR1 SNHLY and CDR2 FYNNEI. CDR3 loop: CASSEQGDRYEQYV. The CDR3 DNA follows: TGTGCCAGCAGTGAACAGGGGGATCGATACGAGCAGTACGTC.

The gene calls are TRBV4-3 and TRBJ1-1, with D unresolved. Germline V lookup: CDR1 LGHNA, CDR2 YSLEER. The CDR3 contains 14 residues. V gave up 3 bases and J gave up 5 bases, with 13 bases separating them. The chain's CDR3 is CASSHGPRGTEAFF. In nucleotides, the CDR3 is TGCGCCAGCAGCCACGGCCCTCGCGGGACTGAAGCTTTCTTT.

This chain joins TRBV20-1 and TRBJ2-5; 11 bases are a match to TRBD2. There are 14 residues in the CDR3. V lost 3 bases, J lost 7 bases, and 7 bases stayed unmatched. Germline V gene lookup returns CDR1 DFQATT and CDR2 SNEGSKA (reference sequence). The CDR3 DNA reads TGCAGTGCTAGTTTAGCGGGGGGGCCAGGGACCCAGTACTTC. This gives the protein CSASLAGGPGTQYF.

This clonotype was counted many times. The chain uses TRBV12-3 or TRBV12-4 and TRBJ1-4; TRBD1 is a possible D gene (6 bases). V lost 5 bases, J lost 7 bases, and 17 bases lay in between. The CDR3 contains 15 residues. Here the CDR3 reads CASSPGQFGGEKLFF. The CDR3 bases are TGTGCCAGCAGTCCCGGACAGTTCGGAGGTGAAAAACTGTTTTTT.

This clonotype was observed a few times. This chain links TRBV2 with TRBJ1-1, with D unresolved. The V gene's germline CDR1 is SNHLY and CDR2 FYNNEI. This CDR3 comprises 12 residues. The germline V and J ends were trimmed by 3 bases and 9 bases, with 11 bases remaining between them. DNA of the CDR3: TGTGCCAGCAGTGACTCCGGGCGTAAAGCTTTCTTT. Amino acids: CASSDSGRKAFF.

This chain links TRBV27 with TRBJ1-2; D is possibly TRBD1 (5 bases). This CDR3 is 15 amino acids long. Deletions cut 1 base from V and 3 bases from J, with 12 bases between. Germline loops: CDR1 MNHEY, CDR2 SMNVEV (reference sequence). The CDR3 region is CASSLLVGDDYGYTF. CDR3 in DNA: TGTGCCAGCAGTTTATTGGTCGGGGACGACTATGGCTACACCTTC.

The CDR3 DNA is TGTGCCAGCAGGACAAAGACCTACGAGCAGTACTTC. Translating gives CASRTKTYEQYF. This sequence joins TRBV6-2 or TRBV6-3 and TRBJ2-7; D gene unclear. Germline assignment: CDR1 MNHEY and CDR2 SVGEGT. The CDR3 has 12 amino acids. With 6 bases removed from V and 2 bases from J, the gap between germline ends came to 8 bases.

This clonotype was found many times. This chain links TRBV29-1 with TRBJ1-2, with D maybe TRBD1 (6 bases). Germline V CDR1 and CDR2: SQVTM, ANQGSEA. Trimming removed 7 bases from V and 7 bases from J, with 16 bases in between. This CDR3 has 12 amino acids. CDR3 residues: CSAGTSGGGYTF. Here the CDR3 DNA reads TGCAGCGCAGGGACATCGGGGGGTGGCTACACCTTC. Full variable domain (missing parts from reference TRBV29-1 and TRBJ1-2): SAVISQKPSRDICQRGTSLTIQCQVDSQVTMMFWYRQQPGQSLTLIATANQGSEATYESGFVIDKFPISRPNLTFSTLTVSNMSPEDSSIYLCSAGTSGGGYTFGSGTRLTVV.

The chain recombines TRBV6-2 or TRBV6-3 with TRBJ2-1; unclear D gene. From germline, CDR1 is MNHEY and CDR2 SVGEGT. Between the trimmed V and J ends, which lost 1 base and 12 bases, there was a span of 10 bases. This CDR3 is 12 amino acids long. The CDR3 nucleotides are TGTGCCAGCAGTTACTATGCCAAGGGGCAGTTCTTC. This codes for CASSYYAKGQFF.

This clonotype was seen only a few times. V gene TRBV6-1 combines with J gene TRBJ2-4, with unresolved D. The germline V gene has CDR1 MNHNS and CDR2 SASEGT. V lost 0 bases to trimming and J lost 2 bases, with 8 bases between them. The CDR3 extends over 15 amino acids. This CDR3 is CASSEAQGTKNIQYF. The CDR3 DNA follows: TGTGCCAGCAGTGAAGCGCAAGGGACCAAAAACATTCAGTACTTC.

The chain combines TRBV7-8 with TRBJ1-1; D not certain. The CDR3 spans 12 residues. The V and J ends lost 4 bases and 4 bases respectively, with 7 bases between them. In germline, CDR1 is SGHVS, CDR2 FQNEAQ. The CDR3 sequence: CASSSPGTEAFF. In DNA, the CDR3 is TGTGCCAGCAGCTCTCCAGGCACTGAAGCTTTCTTT.

The J gene is TRBJ2-4, the V gene TRBV5-4; D is undetermined. V was cut by 4 bases and J by 7 bases, with 9 bases left in between. CDR3 length: 12 amino acids. Germline V lookup: CDR1 SGHNT, CDR2 YYREEE (reference sequence). CDR3 sequence: CASSPGRNIQYF. CDR3 in DNA: TGTGCCAGCAGCCCTGGACGGAACATTCAGTACTTC.

This clonotype was counted between two and nine times. The rearrangement links TRBV6-5 to TRBJ1-2; no clear D gene. Germline CDR1 reads MNHEY; CDR2 reads SVGAGI. The CDR3 extends over 12 amino acids. V lost 6 bases to trimming and J lost 5 bases, with 10 bases between them. In DNA form, the CDR3 reads TGTGCCAGCAGAAAAGACCCTTATGGCTACACCTTC. Amino acid sequence: CASRKDPYGYTF.